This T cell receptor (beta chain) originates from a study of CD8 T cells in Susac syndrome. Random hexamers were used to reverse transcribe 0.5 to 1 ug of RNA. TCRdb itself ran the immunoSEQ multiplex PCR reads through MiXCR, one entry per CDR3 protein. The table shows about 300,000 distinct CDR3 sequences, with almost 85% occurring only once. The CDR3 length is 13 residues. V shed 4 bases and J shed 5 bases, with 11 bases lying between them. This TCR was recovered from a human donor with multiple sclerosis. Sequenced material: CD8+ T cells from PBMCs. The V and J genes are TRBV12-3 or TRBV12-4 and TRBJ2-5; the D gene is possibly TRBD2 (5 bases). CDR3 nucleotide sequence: TGTGCCAGCAGTTCATTTCTAGCCGAGACCCAGTACTTC. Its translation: CASSSFLAETQYF.